Presented here are 2 T cell receptor beta chains from one specimen sequenced in a study of T cells after yellow fever vaccination. One entry per CDR3 protein, called by TCRdb with MiXCR from the 5' RACE reads. The table has 250,000 or so distinct CDR3 sequences, over 6.5% seen once. This material consisted of CD4+ T cells sorted from PBMCs, taken on the day of the yellow fever booster vaccination. The receptors here all came from a man aged 25-40 years who received the YFV17D yellow fever vaccine.

Note on this clonotype: One end of the junction fails to match germline, which may point to a read error. V usage is TRBV7-2 and J usage is TRBJ2-3, with a tentative D call TRBD2 (6 bases). The CDR3 runs 15 residues. Germline V lookup: CDR1 SGHTA, CDR2 FQGNSA. The CDR3 reads CSSSILGDSTDTQYF. As DNA, the CDR3 is TGTTCCAGCAGCATACTGGGGGACTCAACAGATACGCAGTATTTT.

The CDR3 DNA reads as TGTGCCACCTCCGAAGGGGGCGCGTCGTACGAGCAGTACTTC. Translated, it gives CATSEGGASYEQYF. This chain uses TRBV15 with TRBJ2-7; 7 bases are shared with TRBD1. Trimming removed 8 bases from V and 4 bases from J; junction bases left unmatched: 11. The CDR3 covers 14 residues. The germline V gene encodes CDR1 LNHNV and CDR2 YYDKDF (reference sequence).